The rows below give T cell receptor beta chains drawn from one sample of a study of CXCR3-negative and CXCR3-positive naive CD8 T cells. TCRdb reanalyzed the 5' RACE reads, giving one entry per CDR3 protein sequence and no DNA. Here the sample table reports 150,000 to 170,000 distinct CDR3 sequences. Sequencing was carried out using naive CXCR3+ CD8+ T cells from blood. The receptors derive from a human donor in good health. Some clones in this sample may be carry-over from other donors' samples. CDR3s include the opening cysteine and the closing phenylalanine or tryptophan.

j_call,v_call,cdr3_length,cdr3_aa
TRBJ1-2,TRBV21-1,16,CASSKGARQFIYGYTF
TRBJ2-5,TRBV3-2,13,CASRIAGGETQYF
TRBJ1-1,TRBV7-8,18,CASSPLGRAMLGYTEAFF
TRBJ2-2,TRBV28,16,CASRSSGGTNTGELFF
TRBJ1-4,TRBV7-9,13,CASALEDVVKLFF
TRBJ1-1,TRBV29-1,12,CSVEDRGIEAFF
TRBJ1-2,TRBV6-6,13,CASSLQGNYGYTF
TRBJ2-1,TRBV7-9,14,CASKGQGVYNEQFF
TRBJ2-3,TRBV15,18,CATGGFGDAGEATDTQYF
TRBJ1-1,TRBV5-1,16,CASSSPSTGEDTEAFF
TRBJ1-1,TRBV20-1,17,CSARVLGLGGMNTEAFF
TRBJ2-7,TRBV4-2,13,CASSQDITAEQYF
TRBJ2-7,TRBV13,14,CASSPPGADYEQYF
TRBJ2-1,TRBV7-7,14,CASSLTGRHNEQFF
TRBJ2-2,TRBV5-1,13,CASSATGTGELFF
TRBJ1-1,TRBV4-1,13,CASSPGTGTEAFF
TRBJ2-3,TRBV7-2,17,CASSRTVAGAYTDTQYF
TRBJ2-1,TRBV7-3,15,CASSDNPWEGGEQFF
TRBJ2-1,TRBV9,17,CASSVDRLAGGVNEQFF
TRBJ1-5,TRBV12-3/TRBV12-4,13,CASSWDRNQPQHF
TRBJ2-5,TRBV19,15,CASSIAGGSQETQYF
TRBJ2-7,TRBV11-3,13,CASSLGTSYEQYF
TRBJ1-1,TRBV7-6,18,CASSPLISWGRTFKEAFF
TRBJ1-4,TRBV7-9,16,CASSLGDSPRAEKLFF
TRBJ2-6,TRBV20-1,14,CSAREVPGANVLTF
TRBJ2-1,TRBV9,15,CASSPREGVKNEQFF
TRBJ2-1,TRBV5-6,15,CASSFRARSYNEQFF
TRBJ2-7,TRBV21-1,17,CASSKALLVAGPYEQYF
TRBJ2-6,TRBV6-2/TRBV6-3,19,CASSSYRQVSSSGANVLTF
TRBJ2-3,TRBV14,21,CASSQDRGLAGGRRLTDTQCF
TRBJ1-1,TRBV29-1,11,CSVPGGTEAFF
TRBJ2-1,TRBV7-2,13,CASSVGAPGEQFF
TRBJ1-1,TRBV20-1,18,CSAASWGQATKDSTEAFF
TRBJ1-2,TRBV5-1,13,CASSFGGADGYTF
TRBJ2-2,TRBV3-1,14,CASSRTAFTGELFF
TRBJ2-1,TRBV19,14,CASSEGKAYNEQFF
TRBJ2-1,TRBV20-1,13,CSARGVDYNEQFF
TRBJ2-5,TRBV2,17,CASSESDPTQGQETQYF
TRBJ2-1,TRBV9,16,CASSPGLAGKDNEQFF
TRBJ2-7,TRBV28,17,CASSLPSPGTGGYEQYF
TRBJ2-7,TRBV7-9,17,CASSLAGTSGIRYEQYF
TRBJ1-4,TRBV7-9,16,CASSFGTGRTNEKLFF
TRBJ1-5,TRBV7-6,14,CASSLAGGGEPQHF
TRBJ2-1,TRBV7-8,17,CASSLEWGVGSYNEQFF
TRBJ2-1,TRBV13,14,CASSLSGDYNEQFF
TRBJ2-7,TRBV4-1,14,CASSPGTYSYEQYF
TRBJ2-2,TRBV29-1,16,CSVEAQAGSNGGELFF
TRBJ2-5,TRBV28,13,CASSLILRETQYF
TRBJ1-2,TRBV13,16,CASSPPPGTGVDGYTF
TRBJ1-4,TRBV29-1,13,CSVAYRANEKLFF
TRBJ2-7,TRBV12-3/TRBV12-4,14,CASRWTGGYDEQYF
TRBJ2-1,TRBV7-8,14,CASFDPIGGDEQFF
TRBJ2-1,TRBV12-3/TRBV12-4,16,CASTSLTSGPYNEQFF